Listed below are T cell receptor beta chains from one sample, sequenced in a study of breast tumors, draining lymph nodes, adjacent tissues. TCRdb re-called the multiplex PCR reads with MiXCR, one entry per CDR3 protein. The sample holds some 100,000 distinct CDR3 sequences; about 20% are singletons and the top ten take around 1.2%. The source material was axillary lymph node tissue. These receptors originate from a female donor with breast cancer. Some clones in this sample may be carry-over from other donors' samples. Both conserved end residues are part of each CDR3. A D gene is named only where the DNA matches it firmly. Clone size, where shown, is once, few, many, or a class for clones that have expanded.

DNA | CDR3 | J | length | D | V | size
TGTGCCAGCAGCGTCCAATCAGGGGAGGAGTATGGCTACACCTTC | CASSVQSGEEYGYTF | TRBJ1-2 | 15 | . | TRBV9 | .
TGTGCCAGCAGCTTAGGGTCTACAGATACGCAGTATTTT | CASSLGSTDTQYF | TRBJ2-3 | 13 | . | TRBV7-3 | many
TGTGCCAGCAGCGCAGGGACAGGGCTAAATTCACCCCTCCACTTT | CASSAGTGLNSPLHF | TRBJ1-6 | 15 | TRBD1 | TRBV9 | many
TGTGCCTGTATCCCGGGACAGGGCCCCTACGAGCAGTACTTC | CACIPGQGPYEQYF | TRBJ2-7 | 14 | TRBD1 | TRBV30 | many
TGTGCCAGCAGCTTAGGGAGCGGGAGCGCCAGGGAGCAGTTCTTC | CASSLGSGSAREQFF | TRBJ2-1 | 15 | TRBD2 | TRBV7-9 | many
TGTGCCAGCAGTCCCATCACAGATACGCGGTATTTT | CASSPITDTRYF | TRBJ2-3 | 12 | . | TRBV6-1 | many
TGCGCCAGCAGCCGGGGGGGAGCAGGGACCTACGAGGGGCAGTACTTC | CASSRGGAGTYEGQYF | TRBJ2-7 | 16 | TRBD2 | TRBV4-1 | .
TGCGCCAGCAGCCTAAGGGGCGAGTCCTACGAGCAGTACTTC | CASSLRGESYEQYF | TRBJ2-7 | 14 | . | TRBV5-1 | many
TGTGCCAGCTTAGGGGGTTCCTACGAGCAGTACTTC | CASLGGSYEQYF | TRBJ2-7 | 12 | . | TRBV6-6 | many
TGTGCCAGCAGTGGACTTAGGACAGGGGGGCTCGGTGAGCAGTTCTTC | CASSGLRTGGLGEQFF | TRBJ2-1 | 16 | TRBD1 | TRBV6-1 | .
TGTGCCAGCAGCTTGGACAGACACGAGCAGTTCTTC | CASSLDRHEQFF | TRBJ2-1 | 12 | . | TRBV5-8 | many
TGCGCCAGCAGCCCTTGGACAGGGGATCCCTATGGCTACACCTTC | CASSPWTGDPYGYTF | TRBJ1-2 | 15 | TRBD1 | TRBV4-1 | many
TGCGCCAGCAGCTTGTCCGTAAGCAGCACAGATACGCAGTATTTT | CASSLSVSSTDTQYF | TRBJ2-3 | 15 | . | TRBV5-1 | many
TGTGCCAGCAGCATCGACAGGGGAGGCTATGGCTACACCTTC | CASSIDRGGYGYTF | TRBJ1-2 | 14 | TRBD1 | TRBV7-8 | many
TGTGCCAGCAGTGCCCCTTGGGCTGGCAATCAGCCCCAGCATTTT | CASSAPWAGNQPQHF | TRBJ1-5 | 15 | . | TRBV2 | many
TGTGCCAGCAGCGCCGGTGGTGGGTACCAAGAGACCCAGTACTTC | CASSAGGGYQETQYF | TRBJ2-5 | 15 | . | TRBV2 | many
TGTGCCAGCAGCTACACGGGAGGGCCTAATAATGAGCAGTTCTTC | CASSYTGGPNNEQFF | TRBJ2-1 | 15 | TRBD2 | TRBV4-2 | many
TGTGCCAGCAGGGAAACAGGGCCCGAGCAGTACTTC | CASRETGPEQYF | TRBJ2-7 | 12 | . | TRBV2 | many
TGTGCCAGCAGTTTAGTGGGGGCTAGAAACATTCAGTACTTC | CASSLVGARNIQYF | TRBJ2-4 | 14 | . | TRBV12-3/TRBV12-4 | many
TGTGCCGGCAGCGTAATACCGCACGACTCAACGGGGGGGTATGGCTACACCTTC | CAGSVIPHDSTGGYGYTF | TRBJ1-2 | 18 | . | TRBV9 | .
TGTGCCAGCAGCCTAGCGGGGAATCAAGAGACCCAGTACTTC | CASSLAGNQETQYF | TRBJ2-5 | 14 | TRBD2 | TRBV25-1 | medium-sized
TGTGCCAGCAGCTACAGGGTAGGGGATACGCAGTATTTT | CASSYRVGDTQYF | TRBJ2-3 | 13 | . | TRBV5-5 | .
TGTGCCAGCAGTGACGAGATAGCGGGATATACGCAGTATTTT | CASSDEIAGYTQYF | TRBJ2-3 | 14 | TRBD2 | TRBV5-8 | many
TGTGCCACCAGTGACCGGGACATGGATCATGAGCAGTTCTTC | CATSDRDMDHEQFF | TRBJ2-1 | 14 | . | TRBV24-1 | many
TGTGCCAGCAGTGTTTCCGGGATTACCTACGAGCAGTACTTC | CASSVSGITYEQYF | TRBJ2-7 | 14 | . | TRBV6-1 | many
TGCAGTGCTCCCCGGGACAACTCCTACAATGAGCAGTCCTTC | CSAPRDNSYNEQSF | TRBJ2-1 | 14 | . | TRBV20-1 | .
TGTGCCAGCAGCTCAGGACGGACTAGCACAGATACGCAGTATTTT | CASSSGRTSTDTQYF | TRBJ2-3 | 15 | . | TRBV5-8 | many
TGTGCCAGCAGTGGTAGGATGGCGGTCGGGACCCAGTACTTC | CASSGRMAVGTQYF | TRBJ2-5 | 14 | . | TRBV6-1 | many
TGTGCCAGCAGTTCTCTAGCGGGAACAGCGGTCCGGTTCTTC | CASSSLAGTAVRFF | TRBJ2-1 | 14 | TRBD2 | TRBV27 | .
TGCGCCAGCAGCTTGGCCGGGGGGCGCAACACAGATACGCAGTATTTT | CASSLAGGRNTDTQYF | TRBJ2-3 | 16 | . | TRBV5-1 | many
TGTGCCAGCAGCCCAACAGGGTATGACTATGGCTACACCTTC | CASSPTGYDYGYTF | TRBJ1-2 | 14 | . | TRBV7-3 | many